This passage covers 5 T cell receptor beta chains from one sample sequenced in a study of blood T cell repertoires in COVID-19. Profiled with immunoSEQ multiplex PCR; TCRdb holds only in-frame clones, not every one. Among more than 200,000 clones listed, around four fifths were seen once. The source material was peripheral blood. These receptors were collected from a woman between 40 and 50 years old with active or convalescent COVID-19.

V and J are TRBV12-3 or TRBV12-4 and TRBJ2-5, with no clear D. Trimming shortened V by 4 bases and J by 1 base, and 7 bases separated the two germline ends. The CDR3 has 13 residues. The CDR3 DNA follows: TGTGCCAGCAGTTACCGCGGCCAAGAGACCCAGTACTTC. Its protein is CASSYRGQETQYF.

V usage is TRBV19 and J usage is TRBJ1-5, with D possibly TRBD1 on 5 matching bases. This CDR3 spans 13 amino acids. V lost 3 bases, J lost 6 bases, and 9 bases lay in between. The germline V gene has CDR1 LNHDA and CDR2 SQIVND (reference sequence). The CDR3 DNA sequence: TGTGCCAGTAGTATCGACAGCCGTCAGCCCCAGCATTTT. It codes for CASSIDSRQPQHF. The entire variable domain, with the rest obtained from reference TRBV19 and TRBJ1-5, is as follows: DGGITQSPKYLFRKEGQNVTLSCEQNLNHDAMYWYRQDPGQGLRLIYYSQIVNDFQKGDIAEGYSVSREKKESFPLTVTSAQKNPTAFYLCASSIDSRQPQHFGDGTRLSIL.

The table lists this clone with a few counts. This chain connects TRBV3-1 (or the pseudogene TRBV3-2) to TRBJ1-1; D is unresolved. Germline V gene sequence: CDR1 LGHDT, CDR2 YNNKEL (reference sequence). The CDR3 consists of 11 residues. Deletions cut 8 bases from V and 9 bases from J, with 13 bases between. Written as DNA, the CDR3 is TGTGCCAGCCGGTTCGGGGAGCAAGCTTTCTTT. Protein: CASRFGEQAFF.

The CDR3 loop is CASSPRRGDLETQYF. Written as DNA, the CDR3 is TGTGCCAGCAGCCCCCGACGAGGAGACCTAGAGACCCAGTACTTC. The rearrangement links TRBV7-6 to TRBJ2-5; no clear D gene. The V end lost 5 bases, the J end lost 4 bases, and 17 bases lay between the germline ends. Germline values: CDR1 SGHVS, CDR2 FNYEAQ. The CDR3 has 15 amino acids. Full variable domain (outside the CDR3, taken from reference TRBV7-6 and TRBJ2-5): GAGVSQSPRYKVTKRGQDVALRCDPISGHVSLYWYRQALGQGPEFLTYFNYEAQQDKSGLPNDRFSAERPEGSISTLTIQRTEQRDSAMYRCASSPRRGDLETQYFGPGTRLLVL.

This rearrangement joins TRBV5-6 to TRBJ2-7; D unresolved. CDR1 and CDR2 from the germline V gene are SGHDT and YYEEEE. Trimming removed 5 bases from V and 4 bases from J, with 13 bases in between. The CDR3 length is 13 residues. As DNA, the CDR3 is TGTGCCAGCAGAGAACAGACCGCGTACGAGCAGTACGTC. Its translation is CASREQTAYEQYV.